This T cell receptor beta chain was sequenced in a study of cytomegalovirus exposure and HLA in healthy donors. Germline assignment: CDR1 SGHNT and CDR2 YYREEE (reference sequence). The junction had 10 bases not matched to a gene; V was cut back by 0 bases and J by 0 bases. The length of the CDR3 is 19 residues. PCR was performed using 60 Vbeta and 13 Jbeta primers. TCRdb's table, derived via immunoSEQ multiplex PCR, lists solely in-frame clones and lacks some. The sample includes around 130,000 clones, approximately 80% of them seen just once. Participants comprised healthy donors of bone marrow. Whole-study results and caveats: Fewer N-insertions (relative to the roughly 730-donor mean) were reportedly seen in an Asian-associated ancestry cluster in a later analysis. The investigators catalogued some 150 TCR beta chains as cytomegalovirus-associated. For presence/absence analyses, sequencing depth was assumed to be roughly uniform across donors.

On this clone itself: The antigen remains undetermined.

The specimen sequenced was PBMCs. The origin of this receptor is a human donor in good health. The chain has TRBV5-4 and TRBJ1-4; TRBD1 aligns across 8 bases. CDR3 coding DNA: TGTGCCAGCAGCTTGGAAAGACAGGGGTTCGCCGCAACTAATGAAAAACTGTTTTTT. It encodes CASSLERQGFAATNEKLFF.